These 30 T cell receptor beta chains originate from one sample sequenced in a study of T cells in Graves' hyperthyroidism and ophthalmopathy. Regions amplified from RNA transcripts were the TCR beta CDR3 regions. During a first-round RT-PCR of the TCR CDR3, the HTBI primer set was used. TCRdb re-analysed the multiplex PCR reads in MiXCR, keeping a single row per CDR3 protein. The data hold some 460,000 distinct CDR3 sequences, with 15% to 17% observed a single time. Sample: blood. These receptors were collected from a woman between 18 and 29 years old with Graves' hyperthyroidism.

The V and J genes are TRBV7-9 and TRBJ2-7, with TRBD1 matching 9 bases. V lost 3 bases and J lost 4; bases outside the gene matches: 13. Germline V gene sequence: CDR1 SEHNR, CDR2 FQNEAQ (reference sequence). The CDR3 runs 17 residues. The CDR3 DNA reads as TGTGCCAGCAGCTTGGGTCGAACCGGGACAGGGTCTTACGAGCAGTACTTC. Protein product: CASSLGRTGTGSYEQYF.

This clonotype was counted only a few times. A read error is possible here, since a much larger clone lies one base away. V usage is TRBV3-1 and J usage is TRBJ1-2; no reliable D call. V lost 1 base, J lost 4 bases, and 10 bases lay in between. The CDR3 loop spans 14 amino acids. CDR1 LGHDT and CDR2 YNNKEL come from the germline V gene (reference sequence). This chain's CDR3 is CASSQGRQFYGYTF. The CDR3 DNA reads TGTGCCAGCAGCCAAGGAAGGCAGTTCTATGGCTACACCTTC.

This clonotype was recorded at least ten times. The V and J genes are TRBV18 and TRBJ2-3; a weak D match, TRBD2 (5 bases). V was clipped by 3 bases and J by 2 bases, with 12 bases between them. This CDR3 spans 15 amino acids. Germline loops: CDR1 KGHSH, CDR2 LQKENI. The CDR3 region is CASSPLSGFTDTQYF. The CDR3 DNA reads TGTGCCAGCTCACCTTTATCGGGATTCACAGATACGCAGTATTTT.

The CDR3 sequence: CASTLGSNTEAFF. The CDR3 region has the DNA TGTGCCAGCACCCTGGGCAGCAACACTGAAGCTTTCTTT. The chain recombines TRBV12-3 or TRBV12-4 with TRBJ1-1; no firm D call. There are 13 residues in the CDR3. V lost 7 bases and J 2 bases, leaving 11 bases between the germline ends.

This clonotype came up many times. The chain employs TRBV12-3 or TRBV12-4 and TRBJ1-3; weak D call: TRBD1 (5 bases). The CDR3 loop spans 14 amino acids. Trimming removed 5 bases at V and 8 bases at J, with 16 bases between. The CDR3 DNA reads as TGTGCCAGCAGTCCTGGACAACCGGGGGACACCATATATTTT. As protein: CASSPGQPGDTIYF.

This clonotype was seen only a few times. V is TRBV20-1 and J is TRBJ1-2; D unclear. The CDR3 length is 12 residues. V shed 1 base and J shed 7 bases, with 10 bases lying between them. The V gene's germline CDR1 is DFQATT and CDR2 SNEGSKA (reference sequence). This CDR3 is CSARALGSGYTF. For the CDR3, the DNA is TGCAGTGCTAGAGCTCTGGGTAGTGGCTACACCTTC.

This clonotype was seen ten or more times. This chain connects TRBV3-1 to TRBJ1-3, with D possibly TRBD1 on 5 matching bases. Germline V gene sequence: CDR1 LGHDT, CDR2 YNNKEL (reference sequence). There are 15 residues in the CDR3. V dropped 5 bases and J dropped 0 bases, with 11 bases sitting between them. The CDR3 sequence is CASSARQRSGNTIYF. The CDR3 bases are TGTGCCAGCAGCGCGAGACAGCGCTCTGGAAACACCATATATTTT.

This clonotype was found many times. V is TRBV12-3 or TRBV12-4 and J is TRBJ1-2; 9 bases match TRBD1. The CDR3 consists of 15 residues. V trimming: 6 bases; J trimming: 4 bases; junction bases outside the gene matches: 9. The CDR3 region has the DNA TGTGCCAGCAGCCCCGGGACAGGGTCGGCCTATGGCTACACCTTC. It is translated as CASSPGTGSAYGYTF.

This clonotype was counted ten times or more. J is TRBJ2-3 and V is TRBV20-1; D gene uncertain. There are 14 residues in the CDR3. Germline-derived CDR1 and CDR2 are DFQATT and SNEGSKA (reference sequence). The germline V and J ends were trimmed by 0 bases and 2 bases, with 9 bases remaining between them. This CDR3 reads CSARDSGYTDTQYF. Here the CDR3 DNA reads TGCAGTGCTAGAGATTCGGGCTACACAGATACGCAGTATTTT.

This clonotype was seen many times. The rearrangement joins TRBV20-1 to TRBJ2-1, with D maybe TRBD2 (5 bases). Trimming removed 3 bases at V and 4 bases at J, with 10 bases between. Germline loops: CDR1 DFQATT, CDR2 SNEGSKA (reference sequence). This CDR3 has 13 residues. The CDR3 here is CSASPTGYNEQFF. Written as DNA, the CDR3 is TGCAGTGCTAGCCCTACGGGGTACAATGAGCAGTTCTTC.

This clonotype was counted at least ten times. This chain uses TRBV9 with TRBJ2-1, with a tentative D call TRBD2 (6 bases). From germline, CDR1 is SGDLS and CDR2 YYNGEE. The CDR3 consists of 15 residues. Trimming removed 3 bases from V and 2 bases from J, with 12 bases in between. CDR3 DNA sequence: TGTGCCAGCAGCGCAACGGGAGTCCCCTACAATGAGCAGTTCTTC. Its protein is CASSATGVPYNEQFF. Drawing the rest from reference TRBV9 and TRBJ2-1, the complete variable domain is DSGVTQTPKHLITATGQRVTLRCSPRSGDLSVYWYQQSLDQGLQFLIQYYNGEERAKGNILERFSAQQFPDLHSELNLSSLELGDSALYFCASSATGVPYNEQFFGPGTRLTVL.

The table lists this clonotype with a few counts. The gene calls are TRBV5-6 and TRBJ2-1, with D possibly being TRBD2 (5 bases). The CDR3 loop spans 13 amino acids. CDR1 and CDR2 (germline): SGHDT, YYEEEE. Deletions cut 4 bases from V and 4 bases from J, with 9 bases between. The CDR3 region is CASSATGYNEQFF. Here the CDR3 DNA reads TGTGCCAGCAGCGCGACGGGGTACAATGAGCAGTTCTTC.

This clonotype has ten or more counts. The chain recombines TRBV3-1 with TRBJ2-1; D gene unclear. Between the trimmed V and J ends, which lost 1 base and 9 bases, there was a span of 7 bases. Germline lookup yields CDR1 LGHDT and CDR2 YNNKEL (reference sequence). This CDR3 contains 12 residues. CDR3 nucleotides: TGTGCCAGCAGCCAAGGCACCGGTGAGCAGTTCTTC. Its protein is CASSQGTGEQFF.

The sample holds many counts of this clonotype. CDR3 bases: TGTGCCAGCAGTTTAGCGGGGGGGCAAAAACTGTTTTTT. It translates to CASSLAGGQKLFF. The chain has TRBV12-3 or TRBV12-4 and TRBJ1-4, with D possibly matching TRBD1 (6 bases). The CDR3 is 13 residues long. V was pared by 0 bases and J by 9 bases, with 8 bases between.

The sample holds many counts of this clonotype. V and J are TRBV29-1 and TRBJ2-3; D could derive from TRBD1 or TRBD2 (5 bases each). This CDR3 has 16 amino acids. V shed 6 bases and J shed 1 base, with 20 bases lying between them. Germline-derived CDR1 and CDR2 are SQVTM and ANQGSEA. This chain's CDR3 is CSVSRDGGGRTDTQYF. The CDR3 DNA sequence: TGCAGCGTATCCCGGGACGGTGGGGGACGCACAGATACGCAGTATTTT.

There are a few counts of this clonotype. The V gene is TRBV10-3, the J gene TRBJ1-2; D unclear. The CDR3 length is 17 residues. Per the germline V gene, CDR1 is ENHRY and CDR2 is SYGVKD. The V end lost 3 bases, the J end lost 13 bases, and 30 bases lay between the germline ends. The CDR3 here is CAISEVGSSTAPRGSTF. The CDR3 bases are TGTGCCATCAGTGAAGTTGGGTCATCGACGGCCCCTCGAGGTAGCACCTTC.

Only a few counts were recorded for this clonotype. The chain recombines TRBV24-1 with TRBJ2-1, with 8 bases lining up with TRBD2. This CDR3 has 15 residues. Trimming removed 3 bases from V and 7 bases from J; junction bases left unmatched: 7. Germline assignment: CDR1 KGHDR and CDR2 SFDVKD. The CDR3 loop reads CATSDPGTRGNEQFF. In nucleotides, the CDR3 is TGTGCCACCAGTGATCCCGGGACTAGGGGGAATGAGCAGTTCTTC.

The gene calls are TRBV3-1 and TRBJ2-3; TRBD1 agrees at 7 bases. The CDR3 is 18 residues long. Germline V gene lookup returns CDR1 LGHDT and CDR2 YNNKEL (reference sequence). V gave up 1 base and J gave up 3 bases; unmatched junction bases: 13. The CDR3 DNA reads TGTGCCAGCAGCCAAGCAACAAGCGGACAGGCAGGGACAGATACGCAGTATTTT. This translates into CASSQATSGQAGTDTQYF.

The rearrangement links TRBV20-1 to TRBJ2-5; TRBD2 matches at 11 bases. V shed 4 bases, J shed 5 bases, and the junction held 15 bases outside the gene matches. Germline assignment: CDR1 DFQATT and CDR2 SNEGSKA (reference sequence). The CDR3 is 17 residues long. The CDR3 bases are TGCAGTGCTAATCCCGGGACTAGCGGTTCGTACGGGGAGACCCAGTACTTC. Translation gives CSANPGTSGSYGETQYF.

This clonotype showed up just a few times. This chain links TRBV18 with TRBJ1-4, with D perhaps matching TRBD1 (6 bases). CDR1 KGHSH and CDR2 LQKENI come from the germline V gene. The V gene lost 3 bases and the J gene lost 0 bases, with 8 bases spanning the gap. CDR3 length: 15 amino acids. The CDR3 spells CASSPRQATNEKLFF. CDR3 DNA sequence: TGTGCCAGCTCACCCCGACAGGCAACTAATGAAAAACTGTTTTTT. The whole variable domain, filled in from reference TRBV18 and TRBJ1-4, reads NAGVMQNPRHLVRRRGQEARLRCSPMKGHSHVYWYRQLPEEGLKFMVYLQKENIIDESGMPKERFSAEFPKEGPSILRIQQVVRGDSAAYFCASSPRQATNEKLFFGSGTQLSVL.

This clonotype occurred many times. V usage is TRBV2 and J usage is TRBJ2-7, with D unresolved. V lost 7 bases and J 9 bases, leaving 13 bases between the germline ends. The CDR3 contains 11 residues. Germline assignment: CDR1 SNHLY and CDR2 FYNNEI. In nucleotides, the CDR3 is TGTGCCAGCAAGCCCCAATGGGGGCAGTACTTC. It translates to CASKPQWGQYF.

The chain has TRBV3-1 and TRBJ2-2, with D possibly TRBD1 on 6 matching bases. The germline gives CDR1 LGHDT, CDR2 YNNKEL (reference sequence). This CDR3 region has 15 residues. V lost 5 bases to trimming and J lost 5 bases, with 15 bases between them. CDR3 region: CASSYGGGLTGELFF. The DNA for the CDR3 is TGTGCCAGCAGCTACGGTGGGGGCCTAACCGGGGAGCTGTTTTTT.

V usage is TRBV7-3 and J usage is TRBJ2-3; D unresolved. Germline CDR1 is SGHTA and CDR2 is FQGTGA. The CDR3 contains 16 residues. The V end lost 2 bases, the J end lost 0 bases, and 12 bases lay between the germline ends. CDR3 sequence (DNA): TGTGCCAGCAGCTTAGCACCAGGTCGGAGCACAGATACGCAGTATTTT. Its translation: CASSLAPGRSTDTQYF.

A note on this clonotype: A much more abundant neighbour one base away suggests this may be a read error. The V call is TRBV9, the J call TRBJ2-5; TRBD2 agrees at 9 bases. CDR3 length: 13 amino acids. Germline-derived CDR1 and CDR2 are SGDLS and YYNGEE. The CDR3 DNA follows: TGTGTCAGCAGCGGGGGGAGAGGAGAGACCCAGTACTTC. Translating gives CVSSGGRGETQYF.

This clonotype appeared many times. V gene TRBV11-2 combines with J gene TRBJ1-4; TRBD1 aligns across 8 bases. V was clipped by 5 bases and J by 5 bases; unmatched bases: 7. The CDR3 extends over 15 amino acids. Germline CDR1 reads SGHAT; CDR2 reads FQNNGV. The chain's CDR3 is CASSRQGAPNEKLFF. The CDR3 DNA reads TGTGCCAGCAGCCGGCAGGGGGCTCCGAATGAAAAACTGTTTTTT.

In its sample, this clonotype was seen a few times. This chain joins TRBV10-3 and TRBJ2-7, with TRBD2 as a possible D gene (6 bases). There are 14 residues in the CDR3. V lost 4 bases, J lost 6 bases, and 16 bases lay in between. Germline V gene sequence: CDR1 ENHRY, CDR2 SYGVKD. The CDR3 DNA reads TGTGCCATCAGTGGTGGGACCGGGCGGGGCGAGCAGTACTTC. The encoded protein is CAISGGTGRGEQYF.

This clonotype was seen many times. V is TRBV28 and J is TRBJ1-2; D is unclear. The CDR3 covers 12 residues. CDR1 is MDHEN and CDR2 is SYDVKM in the germline V gene. V was pared by 6 bases and J by 3 bases, with 8 bases between. The CDR3 DNA reads as TGTGCCAGCAGCTGGGTGGACTATGGCTACACCTTC. This encodes CASSWVDYGYTF.

The CDR3 region has the DNA TGTGCCAGCAGCCCGGTTGGGAGGGCGAACTATGGCTACACCTTC. Its protein product is CASSPVGRANYGYTF. The rearrangement joins TRBV7-9 to TRBJ1-2; D uncertain. CDR3 length: 15 amino acids. Trimming stripped 5 bases from V and 2 bases from J, with 15 bases between. CDR1 and CDR2 from the germline V gene are SEHNR and FQNEAQ (reference sequence).

This clonotype was detected many times. The rearrangement links TRBV7-3 to TRBJ2-1; weak D call: TRBD2 (7 bases). Germline lookup yields CDR1 SGHTA and CDR2 FQGTGA. The CDR3 runs 16 residues. Trimming pared 1 base from V and 7 bases from J, leaving 17 bases between. Here the CDR3 reads CASSLKRAGAGNEQFF. The CDR3 DNA reads TGTGCCAGCAGCTTAAAGAGGGCGGGGGCGGGGAATGAGCAGTTCTTC.

About this clonotype itself: A read error may produce the germline difference seen at one junction end. The V and J genes are TRBV5-5 and TRBJ2-5; TRBD2 matches 9 bases. The CDR3 length is 17 residues. Germline loops: CDR1 SGHKS, CDR2 YYEKEE (reference sequence). CDR3: CASSQVRASGDQETQYF. CDR3 in DNA: TGCGCCAGCAGCCAAGTAAGGGCTAGCGGGGACCAAGAGACCCAGTACTTC.